This T cell receptor beta chain is from a study of radiotherapy plus CTLA-4 blockade in lung cancer. Study as a whole: Patients showed objective responses in roughly 18% of cases and disease control in 31%.

The CDR3 spans 14 residues. The V gene lost 3 bases and the J gene lost 5 bases, with 12 bases spanning the gap. Per germline, CDR1 SGHNT and CDR2 YENEEA. Data came from immunoSEQ multiplex PCR; TCRdb stores just in-frame clones and leaves some out. The sample consists of 30,000 to 45,000 clones, 72% of them appearing once. Study-wide results and limits: Reported findings show early blood T cell clone dynamics, with interferon-beta, best predicted response.

On this clone itself: No antigen is known for it.

CTLA-4 blockade using ipilimumab, together with focal radiation, was received by patients with chemo-refractory metastatic non-small-cell lung cancer. Material: peripheral blood, obtained from a patient treated with radiotherapy plus ipilimumab. This chain links TRBV11-3 with TRBJ2-3; possibly TRBD1 for D (7 bases). This receptor was obtained from a human donor with non-small cell lung cancer who had stable disease on radiotherapy plus ipilimumab. DNA for the CDR3: TGTGCCAGCAGCTTCTCAGGGGGGCGAGATACGCAGTATTTT. It yields the protein CASSFSGGRDTQYF.